This T cell receptor beta chain is from a study of technical replicates of blood from a few donors. Germline values: CDR1 SNHLY, CDR2 FYNNEI. V dropped 9 bases and J dropped 7 bases, with 10 bases sitting between them. CDR3 length equals 11 residues. Using immunoSEQ multiplex PCR, the repertoire was profiled, and TCRdb retains in-frame clones only, with some absent. The table lists about 73,000 clones, 90% to 95% of them singletons. The sequencing sample was made of PBMCs. This receptor was identified in a human donor in good health. Some clones in this sample may be carry-over from other donors' samples. This chain links TRBV2 with TRBJ2-4, with D possibly TRBD2 on 6 matching bases. This CDR3 reads CASLEGNIQYF. CDR3 bases: TGTGCCAGTTTGGAGGGGAACATTCAGTACTTC.